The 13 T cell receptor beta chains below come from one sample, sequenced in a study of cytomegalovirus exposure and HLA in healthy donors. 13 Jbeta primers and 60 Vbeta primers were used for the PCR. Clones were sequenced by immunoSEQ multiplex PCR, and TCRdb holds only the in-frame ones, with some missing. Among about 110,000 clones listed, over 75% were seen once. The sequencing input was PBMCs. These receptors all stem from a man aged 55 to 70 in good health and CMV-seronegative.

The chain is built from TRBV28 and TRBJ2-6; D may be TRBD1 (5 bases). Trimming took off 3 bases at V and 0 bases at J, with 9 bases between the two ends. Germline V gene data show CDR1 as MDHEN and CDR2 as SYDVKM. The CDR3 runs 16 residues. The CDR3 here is CASSFRQLSGANVLTF. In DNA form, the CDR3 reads TGTGCCAGCAGTTTTAGACAGCTCTCTGGGGCCAACGTCCTGACTTTC.

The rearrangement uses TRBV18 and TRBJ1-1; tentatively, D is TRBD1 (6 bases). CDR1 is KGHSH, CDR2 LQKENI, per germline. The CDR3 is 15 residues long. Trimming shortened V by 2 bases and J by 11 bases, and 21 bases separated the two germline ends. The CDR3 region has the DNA TGTGCCAGCTCACCATCCCGACAGGTGGTAATCGACGCTTTCTTT. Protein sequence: CASSPSRQVVIDAFF.

CDR3 amino acids: CASSETGQNYEQYF. DNA for the CDR3: TGTGCCAGCTCAGAAACGGGACAGAACTACGAGCAGTACTTC. V is TRBV18 and J is TRBJ2-7, with 7 bases lining up with TRBD1. Per the germline V gene, CDR1 is KGHSH and CDR2 is LQKENI. The CDR3 length is 14 residues. V was pared by 5 bases and J by 3 bases, with 7 bases of the junction left unmatched.

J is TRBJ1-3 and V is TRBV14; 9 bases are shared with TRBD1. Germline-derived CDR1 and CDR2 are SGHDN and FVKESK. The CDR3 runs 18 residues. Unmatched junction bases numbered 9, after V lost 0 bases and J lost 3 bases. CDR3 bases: TGTGCCAGCAGCCAAGACAAGGGACAGGGAATTTATGGAAACACCATATATTTT. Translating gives CASSQDKGQGIYGNTIYF. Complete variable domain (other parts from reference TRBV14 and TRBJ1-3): EAGVTQFPSHSVIEKGQTVTLRCDPISGHDNLYWYRRVMGKEIKFLLHFVKESKQDESGMPNNRFLAERTGGTYSTLKVQPAELEDSGVYFCASSQDKGQGIYGNTIYFGEGSWLTVV.

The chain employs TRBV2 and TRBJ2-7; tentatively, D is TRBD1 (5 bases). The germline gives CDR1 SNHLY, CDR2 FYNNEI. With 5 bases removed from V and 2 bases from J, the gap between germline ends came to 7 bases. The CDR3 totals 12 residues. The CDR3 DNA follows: TGTGCCAGCAGTCTAGGGGCCTACGAGCAGTACTTC. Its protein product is CASSLGAYEQYF.

The CDR3 DNA sequence: TGTGCCAGCAGCTCACACCGACAGGTTATCTACGAGCAGTACTTC. Translation gives CASSSHRQVIYEQYF. J is TRBJ2-7 and V is TRBV11-2; weak D call: TRBD1 (6 bases). Trimming stripped 4 bases from V and 3 bases from J, with 16 bases between. Germline V CDR1 and CDR2: SGHAT, FQNNGV. The CDR3 is 15 amino acids.

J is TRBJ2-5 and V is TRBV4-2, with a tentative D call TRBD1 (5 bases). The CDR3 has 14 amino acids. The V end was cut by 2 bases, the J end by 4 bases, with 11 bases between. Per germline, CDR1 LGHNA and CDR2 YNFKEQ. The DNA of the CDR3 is TGTGCCAGCAGCCAACCAGACAGAGTAGAGACCCAGTACTTC. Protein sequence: CASSQPDRVETQYF.

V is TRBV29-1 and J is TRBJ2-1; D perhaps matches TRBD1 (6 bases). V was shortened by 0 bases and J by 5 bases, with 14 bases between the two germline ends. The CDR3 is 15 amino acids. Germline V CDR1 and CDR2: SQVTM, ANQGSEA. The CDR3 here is CSVEDYRTVHNEQFF. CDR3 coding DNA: TGCAGCGTTGAAGATTATAGGACAGTCCACAATGAGCAGTTCTTC.

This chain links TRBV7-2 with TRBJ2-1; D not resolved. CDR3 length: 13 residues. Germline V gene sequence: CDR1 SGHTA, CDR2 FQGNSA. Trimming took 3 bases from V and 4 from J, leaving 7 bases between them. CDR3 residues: CASSFGGYNEQFF. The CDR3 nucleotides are TGTGCCAGCAGCTTCGGCGGATACAATGAGCAGTTCTTC.

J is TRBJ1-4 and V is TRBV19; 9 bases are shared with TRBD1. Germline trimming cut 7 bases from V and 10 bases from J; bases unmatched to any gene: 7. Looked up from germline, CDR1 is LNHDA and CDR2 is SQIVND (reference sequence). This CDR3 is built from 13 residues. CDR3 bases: TGTGCCAGTAAGGGACAGGGTGAGCGAAAACTGTTTTTT. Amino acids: CASKGQGERKLFF.

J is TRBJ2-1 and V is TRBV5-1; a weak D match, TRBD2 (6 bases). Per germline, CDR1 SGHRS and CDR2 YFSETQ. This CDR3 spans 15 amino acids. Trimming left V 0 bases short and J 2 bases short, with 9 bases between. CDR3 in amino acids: CASSLVGRTYNEQFF. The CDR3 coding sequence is TGCGCCAGCAGCTTGGTGGGGAGGACCTACAATGAGCAGTTCTTC.

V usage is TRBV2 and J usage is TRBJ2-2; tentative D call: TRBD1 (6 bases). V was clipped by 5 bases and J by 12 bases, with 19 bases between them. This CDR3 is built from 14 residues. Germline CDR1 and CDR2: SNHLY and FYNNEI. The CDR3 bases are TGTGCCAGCAGTCTTGGGCGGACAGAGGTAAAGCTGTTTTTT. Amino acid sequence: CASSLGRTEVKLFF.

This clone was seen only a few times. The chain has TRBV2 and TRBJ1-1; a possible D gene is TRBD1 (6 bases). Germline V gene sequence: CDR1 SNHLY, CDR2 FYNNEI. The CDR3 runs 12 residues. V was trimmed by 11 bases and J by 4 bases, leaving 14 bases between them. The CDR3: CASRGPSTEAFF. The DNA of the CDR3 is TGTGCCTCCAGGGGACCAAGCACTGAAGCTTTCTTT. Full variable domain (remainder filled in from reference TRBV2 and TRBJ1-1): EPEVTQTPSHQVTQMGQEVILRCVPISNHLYFYWYRQILGQKVEFLVSFYNNEISEKSEIFDDQFSVERPDGSNFTLKIRSTKLEDSAMYFCASRGPSTEAFFGQGTRLTVV.